These 4 T cell receptor beta chains originate from one sample sequenced in a study of tumor and adjacent non-tumor tissue in lung cancer. TCRbeta libraries were built with three rounds of nested PCR, modified from ARM-PCR. A single record per CDR3 protein comes from TCRdb applying MiXCR to the multiplex PCR reads. The sample contains 120,000 or so distinct CDR3 sequences, 75% to 90% of which appear only once. The template was RNA from unsorted bulk tissue. Input material: lung tumor tissue. The receptors were gathered from a man aged 70 or older with non-small cell lung cancer.

Worth noting for this clonotype: The germline gene is not matched at one end of the junction; a read error may be the cause. The V gene is TRBV29-1, the J gene TRBJ2-7, with 11 bases fitting TRBD2. Germline V gives CDR1 SQVTM, CDR2 ANQGSEA. This CDR3 is 13 amino acids long. CDR3 in amino acids: CSVGLAGSYEQYF. The CDR3 DNA follows: TGCAGCGTTGGACTAGCGGGATCCTACGAGCAGTATTTC.

This clonotype appeared a single time. The chain combines TRBV29-1 with TRBJ1-1; 9 nucleotides align to TRBD1. Germline V gives CDR1 SQVTM, CDR2 ANQGSEA. V gave up 7 bases and J gave up 8 bases; unmatched junction bases: 14. The CDR3 is 14 amino acids. CDR3 sequence (DNA): TGCAGCGGCATAATCGACAGGGGGAACATCGAAGCTTTCTTT. Its protein product is CSGIIDRGNIEAFF.

This sequence joins TRBV5-6 and TRBJ1-2; D not resolved. Germline loops: CDR1 SGHDT, CDR2 YYEEEE. The CDR3 runs 14 residues. V dropped 8 bases and J dropped 2 bases, with 16 bases sitting between them. CDR3 in amino acids: CASNLAGANYGYTF. The CDR3 bases are TGTGCCAGTAACTTGGCCGGAGCGAACTATGGCTACACCTTC.

A word on this clonotype: One end of the junction varies from germline; a read error may be responsible. J is TRBJ2-2 and V is TRBV20-1, with TRBD2 matching over 7 bases. This CDR3 has 15 residues. Per the germline V gene, CDR1 is DFQATT and CDR2 is SNEGSKA (reference sequence). The CDR3 region has the DNA TGCAATGCTAGAGATTCAGGCCGGGAGGCCTGGGAGCTGTTTTTC. Residues: CNARDSGREAWELFF.